The entry below describes one T cell receptor beta chain. Its matching antigen is unknown. The data are from a study of CD8 T cells in ankylosing spondylitis. Study outcomes and limitations: A motif in TCR beta, a set of about eight highly homologous variants, appeared characteristic of ankylosing spondylitis blood.

J was trimmed by 10 bases and V by 1 base; bases with no gene match: 9. Germline V CDR1 and CDR2: LGHNA, YSLEER. This CDR3 comprises 14 residues. TCRdb called the 5' RACE reads again in MiXCR, with one record for every CDR3 protein. This sample has 220,000 or so distinct CDR3 sequences, with around 16% found just once. The chain recombines TRBV4-3 with TRBJ1-1; 7 bases are shared with TRBD1. The sequence came from a male donor with ankylosing spondylitis. Sequenced material: blood, either unsorted or a sorted T cell fraction (not recorded which). The CDR3 here is CASSQGTGPLGAFF. The CDR3 DNA follows: TGCGCCAGCAGCCAAGGGACAGGACCGTTGGGAGCTTTCTTT.